The source of this TCR beta chain is a study of blood T cells in healthy people across ages. Points from the study as a whole: Age advanced and TCR beta diversity per million T cells fell, roughly linearly.

The germline gives CDR1 MNHEY, CDR2 SVGAGI. The CDR3 runs 11 residues. V was shortened by 7 bases and J by 5 bases, with 9 bases between the two germline ends. Using a J-beta primer mix together with a sample-barcoded 5' primer, a second PCR was run for about 6 to 11 cycles. Each CDR3 protein gets one entry after TCRdb re-called the 5' RACE reads with MiXCR. The sample lists some 930,000 distinct CDR3 sequences; 25% to 30% were seen once. Healthy Caucasians from Russia aged about 6 to 100 served as donors. This clonotype occurred many times. Its matching antigen is unknown. The sample also formed part of further work on T cells of mothers and their children. This second study notes: Researchers report slightly higher, though non-significant, overlap in related mother-child pairs than in unrelated pairs. Persistent microchimeric T cell clones were sought, and none were detected.

This chain uses TRBV6-5 with TRBJ2-7; D uncertain. Sequencing was performed on blood. The TCR originated in a woman between 40 and 50 years old in good health. DNA of the CDR3: TGTGCCAGCAATTCGTGGGACGAGCAGTACTTC. Translating gives CASNSWDEQYF.